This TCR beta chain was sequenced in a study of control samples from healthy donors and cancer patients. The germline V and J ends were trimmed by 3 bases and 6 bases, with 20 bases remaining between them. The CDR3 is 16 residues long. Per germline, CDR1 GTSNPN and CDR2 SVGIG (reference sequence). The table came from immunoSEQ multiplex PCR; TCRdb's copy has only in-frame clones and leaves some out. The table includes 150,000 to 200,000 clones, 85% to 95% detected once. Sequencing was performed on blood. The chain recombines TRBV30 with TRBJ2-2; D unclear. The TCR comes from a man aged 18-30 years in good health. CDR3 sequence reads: CAWRPLGRRRSGELFF. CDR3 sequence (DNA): TGTGCCTGGAGACCCCTCGGGCGGCGTAGGTCCGGGGAGCTGTTTTTT.